These 2 T cell receptor beta chains were sequenced from one sample in a study of blood T cell repertoires in COVID-19. The repertoire was sequenced with immunoSEQ multiplex PCR; TCRdb's copy has only in-frame clones and lacks some. The sample lists fewer than 300,000 clones, about nine tenths occurring once. Sample: peripheral blood. All receptors derive from a woman under 40 with COVID-19, enrolled during active disease.

The count of this clone is one. The rearrangement joins TRBV4-1 to TRBJ1-2; 9 nucleotides agree with TRBD1. CDR3 length: 17 residues. Trimming removed 0 bases from V and 4 bases from J; junction bases left unmatched: 9. Germline CDR1 and CDR2: MGHRA and YSYEKL. CDR3 DNA sequence: TGCGCCAGCAGCCAAGAGAGTGGGACAGGGAGTCGCTATGGCTACACCTTC. It yields the protein CASSQESGTGSRYGYTF.

This clone occurred once. The rearrangement uses TRBV2 and TRBJ1-5, with 12 bases fitting TRBD1. The V and J ends lost 4 bases and 5 bases, in that order; junction bases with no gene match: 3. CDR1 and CDR2 (germline): SNHLY, FYNNEI. The CDR3 has 15 amino acids. DNA for the CDR3: TGTGCCAGCAGTGGGGACAGGGGGCCTCATCAGCCCCAGCATTTT. It specifies CASSGDRGPHQPQHF.